Given below is one T cell receptor (beta chain) in context. Its matching antigen is unknown. These data are taken from a study of breast tumors, draining lymph nodes, adjacent tissues. A single record per CDR3 protein comes from TCRdb applying MiXCR to the multiplex PCR reads. The sample records 20,000 to 25,000 distinct CDR3 sequences, roughly 58% being singletons. Study results and limitations: Luminal-like breast cancer showed significantly greater tumor-nontumor repertoire similarity than basal-like breast cancer did.

The V gene lost 5 bases and the J gene lost 3 bases, with 17 bases spanning the gap. The CDR3 contains 15 residues. CDR1 is SGHVT, CDR2 SQSDAQ, per germline. The genes are TRBV7-4 and TRBJ2-7; D may correspond to TRBD1 or TRBD2 (5 bases each). The source of this sequence is a female donor with breast cancer. Some clones in this sample may be carry-over from other donors' samples. Sequenced material: breast tumor tissue. CDR3 in DNA: TGTGCCAGCAGCCCCGAGACGGGACGGGGCTACGAGCAGTACTTC. Translated, it gives CASSPETGRGYEQYF.